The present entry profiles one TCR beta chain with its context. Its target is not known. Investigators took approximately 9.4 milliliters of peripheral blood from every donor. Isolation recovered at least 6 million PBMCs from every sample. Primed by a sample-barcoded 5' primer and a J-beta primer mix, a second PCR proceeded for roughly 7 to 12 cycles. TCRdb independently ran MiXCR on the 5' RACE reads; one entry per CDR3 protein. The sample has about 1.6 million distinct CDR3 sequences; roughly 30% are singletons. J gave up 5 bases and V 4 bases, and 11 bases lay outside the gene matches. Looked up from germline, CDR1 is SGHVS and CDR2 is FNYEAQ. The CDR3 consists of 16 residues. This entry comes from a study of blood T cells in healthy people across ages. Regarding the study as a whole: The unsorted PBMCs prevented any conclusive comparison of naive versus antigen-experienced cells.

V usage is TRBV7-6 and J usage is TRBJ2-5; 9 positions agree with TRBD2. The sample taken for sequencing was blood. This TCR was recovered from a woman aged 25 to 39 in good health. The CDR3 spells CASSSQLGAGGETQYF. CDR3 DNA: TGTGCCAGCAGCTCCCAGTTGGGAGCGGGGGGTGAGACCCAGTACTTC. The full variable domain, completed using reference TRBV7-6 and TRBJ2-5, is GAGVSQSPRYKVTKRGQDVALRCDPISGHVSLYWYRQALGQGPEFLTYFNYEAQQDKSGLPNDRFSAERPEGSISTLTIQRTEQRDSAMYRCASSSQLGAGGETQYFGPGTRLLVL.